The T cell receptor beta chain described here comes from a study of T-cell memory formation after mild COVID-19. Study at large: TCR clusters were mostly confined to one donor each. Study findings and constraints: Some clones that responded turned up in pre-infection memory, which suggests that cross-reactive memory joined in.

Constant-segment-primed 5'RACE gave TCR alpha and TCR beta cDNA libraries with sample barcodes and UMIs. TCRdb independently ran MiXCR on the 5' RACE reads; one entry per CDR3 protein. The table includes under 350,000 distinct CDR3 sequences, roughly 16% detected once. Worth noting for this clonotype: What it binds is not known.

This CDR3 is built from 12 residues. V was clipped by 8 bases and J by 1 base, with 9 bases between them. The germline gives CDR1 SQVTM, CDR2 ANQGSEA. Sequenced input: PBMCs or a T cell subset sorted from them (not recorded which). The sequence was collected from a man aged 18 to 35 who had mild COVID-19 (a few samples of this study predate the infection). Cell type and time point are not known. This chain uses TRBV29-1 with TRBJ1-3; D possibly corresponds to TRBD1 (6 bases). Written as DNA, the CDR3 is TGCAGCTCCAGGGGTTCTGGAAACACCATATATTTT. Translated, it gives CSSRGSGNTIYF.